What follows are 14 T cell receptor beta chains derived from one specimen sequenced in a study of technical replicates of blood from a handful of donors. Repertoires were generated with immunoSEQ multiplex PCR, while TCRdb's copy carries only in-frame clones and drops some. The repertoire holds 85,000 or so clones, approximately 95% seen once, with 0.2% to 0.3% in the top ten. The sequenced material came from T cells isolated from PBMCs. These receptors were collected from a human donor in good health.

V usage is TRBV11-2 and J usage is TRBJ1-4, with 7 bases matching TRBD1. The CDR3 covers 15 residues. The V gene's germline CDR1 is SGHAT and CDR2 FQNNGV. V lost 4 bases and J lost 3; bases outside the gene matches: 5. CDR3 nucleotide sequence: TGTGCCAGCAGCTCTTACAGGGGCCCTAATGAAAAACTGTTTTTT. Translation: CASSSYRGPNEKLFF.

V gene TRBV14 combines with J gene TRBJ2-1; TRBD2 agrees at 10 bases. CDR3 length equals 15 residues. Germline trimming cut 3 bases from V and 5 bases from J; bases unmatched to any gene: 4. Germline loops: CDR1 SGHDN, CDR2 FVKESK. The CDR3 loop reads CASSHSSGSNNEQFF. CDR3 in DNA: TGTGCCAGCAGCCACTCTAGCGGGAGCAACAATGAGCAGTTCTTC.

This clone was found once. J is TRBJ2-7 and V is TRBV10-3, with a weak D call TRBD2 (5 bases). Germline V gene sequence: CDR1 ENHRY, CDR2 SYGVKD. Trimming removed 4 bases at V and 4 bases at J, with 14 bases between. The length of the CDR3 is 14 residues. The CDR3 reads CAISGSGGSYEQYF. In DNA form, the CDR3 reads TGTGCCATCAGTGGGTCGGGTGGGAGTTACGAGCAGTACTTC.

The chain joins TRBV10-3 to TRBJ1-5; D gene ambiguous. V lost 10 bases to trimming and J lost 2 bases, with 21 bases between them. Germline V CDR1 and CDR2: ENHRY, SYGVKD. The CDR3 loop spans 16 amino acids. The CDR3 sequence: CASTREFFGGNQPQHF. CDR3 in DNA: TGTGCCAGCACACGGGAGTTTTTTGGGGGCAATCAGCCCCAGCATTTT.

The chain joins TRBV7-9 to TRBJ1-3; D unclear. With 2 bases removed from V and 6 bases from J, the gap between germline ends came to 14 bases. Per germline, CDR1 SEHNR and CDR2 FQNEAQ (reference sequence). The CDR3 runs 15 residues. CDR3 in amino acids: CASSLRGSGENTIYF. The DNA of the CDR3 is TGTGCCAGCAGCTTACGGGGATCCGGAGAAAACACCATATATTTT.

The chain links TRBV27 to TRBJ2-3; D is possibly TRBD2 (5 bases). The CDR3 is 14 amino acids. V lost 2 bases, J lost 3 bases, and 9 bases lay in between. CDR1 is MNHEY and CDR2 is SMNVEV in the germline V gene (reference sequence). This CDR3 reads CASSLTPGTDTQYF. As DNA, the CDR3 is TGTGCCAGCAGTTTAACCCCGGGGACAGATACGCAGTATTTT.

The rearrangement joins TRBV30 to TRBJ2-7; 8 nucleotides line up with TRBD2. The CDR3 sequence is 13 residues long. The V gene's germline CDR1 is GTSNPN and CDR2 SVGIG (reference sequence). V shed 8 bases and J 7 bases; nucleotides not matched to a gene: 13. CDR3 amino acids: CAGRTGGEREQYF. CDR3 DNA: TGTGCCGGACGAACGGGGGGGGAGAGGGAGCAGTACTTC.

V usage is TRBV5-1 and J usage is TRBJ2-3; possibly TRBD2 for D (6 bases). The V end was cut by 4 bases, the J end by 5 bases, with 17 bases between. CDR1 is SGHRS, CDR2 YFSETQ, per germline. This CDR3 contains 15 residues. CDR3 bases: TGCGCCAGCAGCCCCCGGGAGTGGGTGGAAGATACGCAGTATTTT. As protein: CASSPREWVEDTQYF.

The V and J genes are TRBV5-1 and TRBJ1-1; D uncertain. The CDR3 consists of 14 residues. Trimming pared 4 bases from V and 1 base from J, leaving 11 bases between. Germline V gene sequence: CDR1 SGHRS, CDR2 YFSETQ. The CDR3 DNA reads TGCGCCAGCAGCCTGACTCGGGGGAACACTGAAGCTTTCTTT. Amino acid sequence: CASSLTRGNTEAFF.

The V and J genes are TRBV25-1 and TRBJ2-2; no clear D. Germline V gives CDR1 MGHDK, CDR2 SYGVNS. V dropped 6 bases and J dropped 7 bases, with 9 bases sitting between them. The CDR3 length is 12 residues. The CDR3 reads CASSTVYGELFF. CDR3 bases: TGTGCCAGCAGCACGGTGTACGGGGAGCTGTTTTTT.

This chain uses TRBV6-5 with TRBJ2-7; possibly TRBD2 for D (6 bases). The V end was cut by 0 bases, the J end by 5 bases, with 17 bases between. Germline V CDR1 and CDR2: MNHEY, SVGAGI. This CDR3 spans 16 amino acids. The CDR3 spells CASSYSGGRRDDEQYF. The DNA for the CDR3 is TGTGCCAGCAGTTACTCCGGGGGACGCCGGGACGACGAGCAGTACTTC.

The chain combines TRBV30 with TRBJ1-1, with D possibly being TRBD1 (6 bases). The V gene lost 4 bases and the J gene lost 7 bases, with 13 bases spanning the gap. This CDR3 contains 12 residues. Germline V gene data show CDR1 as GTSNPN and CDR2 as SVGIG (reference sequence). CDR3 loop: CAWTTGQYEAFF. DNA for the CDR3: TGTGCCTGGACCACAGGACAGTATGAAGCTTTCTTT. The full variable domain, in which reference TRBV30 and TRBJ1-1 provide the parts outside the CDR3, is SQTIHQWPATLVQPVGSPLSLECTVEGTSNPNLYWYRQAAGRGLQLLFYSVGIGQISSEVPQNLSASRPQDRQFILSSKKLLLSDSGFYLCAWTTGQYEAFFGQGTRLTVV.

This chain connects TRBV19 to TRBJ2-1, with 13 bases identical to TRBD2. CDR1 and CDR2 from the germline V gene are LNHDA and SQIVND (reference sequence). This CDR3 spans 17 amino acids. The V and J ends lost 3 bases and 7 bases, in that order; junction bases with no gene match: 9. As DNA, the CDR3 is TGTGCCAGTAGTATCCTCTGGACTAGCGGGAGTTATAATGAGCAGTTCTTC. It is translated as CASSILWTSGSYNEQFF.

The chain carries TRBV6-6 and TRBJ1-3, with a tentative D call TRBD1 (5 bases). Between the trimmed V and J ends, which lost 10 bases and 1 base, there was a span of 17 bases. This CDR3 spans 15 amino acids. The V gene's germline CDR1 is MNHNY and CDR2 SVGAGI (reference sequence). The CDR3 coding sequence is TGTGCCACCCAAGGGAAAGGGGCTTCTGGAAACACCATATATTTT. Translation gives CATQGKGASGNTIYF.